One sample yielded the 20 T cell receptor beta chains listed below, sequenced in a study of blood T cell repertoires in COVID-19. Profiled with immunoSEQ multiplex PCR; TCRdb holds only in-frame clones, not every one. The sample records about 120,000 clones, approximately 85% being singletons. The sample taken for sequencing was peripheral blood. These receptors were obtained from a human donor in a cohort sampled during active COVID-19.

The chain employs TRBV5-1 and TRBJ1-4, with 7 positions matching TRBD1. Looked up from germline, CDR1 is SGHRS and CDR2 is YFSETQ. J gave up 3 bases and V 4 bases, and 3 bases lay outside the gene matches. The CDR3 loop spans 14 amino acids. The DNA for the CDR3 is TGCGCCAGCAGCCTGGACAGGTCTAATGAAAAACTGTTTTTT. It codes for CASSLDRSNEKLFF.

CDR3 region: CASSILQGTGELFF. CDR3 sequence (DNA): TGTGCCAGTAGTATACTACAGGGCACCGGGGAGCTGTTTTTT. The rearrangement links TRBV19 to TRBJ2-2, with D perhaps TRBD1 (6 bases). This CDR3 is 14 amino acids long. CDR1 and CDR2 (germline): LNHDA, SQIVND (reference sequence). Trimming took 2 bases from V and 4 from J, leaving 8 bases between them.

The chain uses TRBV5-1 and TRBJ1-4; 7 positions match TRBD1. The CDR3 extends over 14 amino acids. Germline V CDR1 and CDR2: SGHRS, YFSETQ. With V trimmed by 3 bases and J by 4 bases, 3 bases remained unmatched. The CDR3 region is CASSWDSSNEKLFF. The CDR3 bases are TGCGCCAGCAGCTGGGACAGCAGTAATGAAAAACTGTTTTTT. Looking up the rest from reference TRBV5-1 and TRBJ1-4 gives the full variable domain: KAGVTQTPRYLIKTRGQQVTLSCSPISGHRSVSWYQQTPGQGLQFLFEYFSETQRNKGNFPGRFSGRQFSNSRSEMNVSTLELGDSALYLCASSWDSSNEKLFFGSGTQLSVL.

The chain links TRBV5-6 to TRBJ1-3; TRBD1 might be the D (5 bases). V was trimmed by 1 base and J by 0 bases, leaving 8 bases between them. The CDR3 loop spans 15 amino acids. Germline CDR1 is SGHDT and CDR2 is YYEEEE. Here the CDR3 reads CASSLRGNSGNTIYF. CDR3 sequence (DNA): TGTGCCAGCAGCTTGCGGGGGAACTCTGGAAACACCATATATTTT.

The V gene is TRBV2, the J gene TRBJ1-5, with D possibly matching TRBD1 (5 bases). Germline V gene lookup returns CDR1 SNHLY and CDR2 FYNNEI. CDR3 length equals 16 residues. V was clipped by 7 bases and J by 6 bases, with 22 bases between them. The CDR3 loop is CASKGGTLISSQPQHF. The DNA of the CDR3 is TGTGCCAGCAAGGGAGGGACCTTAATTAGTTCTCAGCCCCAGCATTTT.

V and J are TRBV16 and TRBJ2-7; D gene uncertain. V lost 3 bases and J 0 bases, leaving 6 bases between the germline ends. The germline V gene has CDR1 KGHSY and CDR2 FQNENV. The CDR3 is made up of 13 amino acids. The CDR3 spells CASSHGSSYEQYF. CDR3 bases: TGTGCCAGCAGCCATGGCAGCTCCTACGAGCAGTACTTC.

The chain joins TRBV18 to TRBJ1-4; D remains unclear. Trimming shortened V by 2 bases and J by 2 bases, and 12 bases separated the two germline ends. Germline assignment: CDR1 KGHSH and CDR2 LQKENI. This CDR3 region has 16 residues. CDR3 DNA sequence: TGTGCCAGCTCACCATTAGGAGGGTACACTAATGAAAAACTGTTTTTT. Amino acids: CASSPLGGYTNEKLFF.

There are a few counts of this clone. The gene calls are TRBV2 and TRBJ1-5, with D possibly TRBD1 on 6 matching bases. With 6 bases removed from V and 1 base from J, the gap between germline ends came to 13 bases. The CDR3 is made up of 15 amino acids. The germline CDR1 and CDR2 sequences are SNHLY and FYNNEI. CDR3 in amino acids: CASRQGRPSNQPQHF. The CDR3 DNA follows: TGTGCCAGCAGGCAGGGGCGACCGAGCAATCAGCCCCAGCATTTT.

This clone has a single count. The CDR3 bases are TGTGCCAGCAGTAAACAGGGAGACATTCAGTACTTC. It encodes CASSKQGDIQYF. The V gene is TRBV6-5, the J gene TRBJ2-4; a possible D gene is TRBD1 (6 bases). The CDR3 length is 12 residues. The V gene lost 5 bases and the J gene lost 8 bases, with 10 bases spanning the gap. Germline CDR1 and CDR2: MNHEY and SVGAGI.

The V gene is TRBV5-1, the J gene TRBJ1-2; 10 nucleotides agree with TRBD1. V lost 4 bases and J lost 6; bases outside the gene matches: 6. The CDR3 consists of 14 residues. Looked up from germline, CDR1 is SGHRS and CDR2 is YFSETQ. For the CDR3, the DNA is TGCGCCAGCAGCCCGATGGGACAGGGGCATGGCTACACCTTC. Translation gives CASSPMGQGHGYTF.

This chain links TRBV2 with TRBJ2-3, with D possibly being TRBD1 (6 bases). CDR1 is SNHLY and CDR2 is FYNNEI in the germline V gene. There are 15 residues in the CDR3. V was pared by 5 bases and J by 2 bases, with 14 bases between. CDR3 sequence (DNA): TGTGCCAGCAGTCGCTTAGGGGGTCACACAGATACGCAGTATTTT. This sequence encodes CASSRLGGHTDTQYF.

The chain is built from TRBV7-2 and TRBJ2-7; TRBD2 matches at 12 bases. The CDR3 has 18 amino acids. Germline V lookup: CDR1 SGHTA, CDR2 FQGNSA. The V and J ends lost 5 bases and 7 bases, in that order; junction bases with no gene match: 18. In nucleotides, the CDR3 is TGTGCCAGCAGCCCAGGAGCCGGACTAGCGGGGTCTCTGGGAGAGCAGTACTTC. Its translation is CASSPGAGLAGSLGEQYF. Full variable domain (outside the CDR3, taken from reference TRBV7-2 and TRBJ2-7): GAGVSQSPSNKVTEKGKDVELRCDPISGHTALYWYRQSLGQGLEFLIYFQGNSAPDKSGLPSDRFSAERTGGSVSTLTIQRTQQEDSAVYLCASSPGAGLAGSLGEQYFGPGTRLTVT.

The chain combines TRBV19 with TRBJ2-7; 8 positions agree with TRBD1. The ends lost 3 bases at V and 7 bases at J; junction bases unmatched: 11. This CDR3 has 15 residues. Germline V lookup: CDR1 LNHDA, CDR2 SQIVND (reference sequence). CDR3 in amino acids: CASSIGQGVRGEQYF. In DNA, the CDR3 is TGTGCCAGTAGTATCGGACAGGGAGTACGTGGTGAGCAGTACTTC.

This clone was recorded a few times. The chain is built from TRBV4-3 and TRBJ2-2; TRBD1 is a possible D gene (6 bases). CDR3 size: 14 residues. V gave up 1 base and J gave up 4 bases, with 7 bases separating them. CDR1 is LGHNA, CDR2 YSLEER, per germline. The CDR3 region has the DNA TGCGCCAGCAGCCAAGTCAGGGGCACCGGGGAGCTGTTTTTT. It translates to CASSQVRGTGELFF.

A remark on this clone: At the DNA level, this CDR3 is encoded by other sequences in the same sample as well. CDR3 DNA sequence: TGTGCCAGCAGTGACTCTCCGGGGGGGGCAGATACGCAGTATTTT. It yields the protein CASSDSPGGADTQYF. The chain joins TRBV6-4 to TRBJ2-3; TRBD2 matches 8 bases. CDR3 length: 15 amino acids. Germline loops: CDR1 MRHNA, CDR2 SNTAGT. After removal of 0 bases from V and 4 bases from J, the junction contained 3 bases not matched to a gene.

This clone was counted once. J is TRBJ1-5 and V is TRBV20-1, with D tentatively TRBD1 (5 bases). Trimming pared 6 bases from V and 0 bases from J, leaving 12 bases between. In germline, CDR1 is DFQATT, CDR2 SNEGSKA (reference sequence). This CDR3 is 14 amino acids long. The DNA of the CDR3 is TGCAGTGCGAGTGACAGTCGTAGCAATCAGCCCCAGCATTTT. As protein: CSASDSRSNQPQHF.

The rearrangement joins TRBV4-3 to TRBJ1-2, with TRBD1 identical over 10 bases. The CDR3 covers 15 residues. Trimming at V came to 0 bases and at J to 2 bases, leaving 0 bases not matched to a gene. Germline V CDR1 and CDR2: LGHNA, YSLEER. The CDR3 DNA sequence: TGCGCCAGCAGCCAAGAGGACAGGGGGAACTATGGCTACACCTTC. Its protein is CASSQEDRGNYGYTF.

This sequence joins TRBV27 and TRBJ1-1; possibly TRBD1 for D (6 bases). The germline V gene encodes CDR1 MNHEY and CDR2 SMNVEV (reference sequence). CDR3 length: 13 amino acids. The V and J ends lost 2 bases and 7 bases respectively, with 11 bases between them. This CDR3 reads CASSLATGSEAFF. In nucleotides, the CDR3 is TGTGCCAGCAGTTTAGCCACAGGGAGTGAAGCTTTCTTT.

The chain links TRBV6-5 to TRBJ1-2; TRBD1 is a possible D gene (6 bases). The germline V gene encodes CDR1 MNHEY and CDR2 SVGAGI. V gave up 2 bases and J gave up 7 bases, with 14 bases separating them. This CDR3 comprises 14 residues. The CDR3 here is CASSYEQGVSGYTF. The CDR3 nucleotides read TGTGCCAGCAGTTACGAACAGGGAGTTAGTGGCTACACCTTC.

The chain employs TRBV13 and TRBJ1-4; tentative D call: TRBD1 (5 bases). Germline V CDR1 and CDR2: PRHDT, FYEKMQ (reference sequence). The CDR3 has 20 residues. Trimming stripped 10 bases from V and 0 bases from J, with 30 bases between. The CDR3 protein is CAIHRLPGLITHATNEKLFF. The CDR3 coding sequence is TGTGCCATCCACCGCCTACCGGGACTTATTACACATGCAACTAATGAAAAACTGTTTTTT.